The clone carrying this T cell receptor beta chain was observed at least ten times. Its antigen is not known. TCRdb called the RT-PCR reads again in MiXCR, with one record for every CDR3 protein. Of 500,000 to 550,000 distinct CDR3 sequences listed, around 8% were seen once; the top ten hold 10% to 15%. The V segment lost 5 bases and the J segment 8 bases; nucleotides outside the gene matches: 7. The CDR3 runs to 15 residues. This entry belongs to a study of response to subunit inactivated influenza vaccine. Points from the study as a whole: T cells newly recruited by each seasonal influenza vaccination are few, the authors suggested.

This specimen consisted of PBMCs from blood, obtained 23 to 25 months after vaccination. The chain joins TRBV12-3 or TRBV12-4 to TRBJ2-2; 11 nucleotides line up with TRBD2. This receptor was taken from a man in his fifties or sixties who received an inactivated influenza vaccine. CDR3 in DNA: TGTGCCAGCAGTATCAACACTAGCGGGGGAGGGGAGCTGTTTTTT. This gives the protein CASSINTSGGGELFF.